This T cell receptor beta chain was obtained from a study of neurological immune-mediated disorders. Study-wide results and caveats: On phylogenetic grouping, the repertoires of 18 of 34 multiple sclerosis patients fell within one related-CDR3 cluster, constituting a possible signature. HTLV-1-associated myelopathy led in TCR clonal expansion, while multiple sclerosis ranked lowest, below healthy controls. For the multiple sclerosis repertoire cluster, no association with any clinical or MRI feature was found.

cDNA synthesis was performed by 5'RACE with 10-nucleotide random UMIs. MiXCR, applied by TCRdb to the 5' RACE reads, yields one record per CDR3 protein. The sample consists of some 80,000 distinct CDR3 sequences, about 4.5% of them appearing once. Documented time point: longitudinal time-point 3. This clonotype was picked up many times. Antigen specificity is unknown. The TCR sequence derives from a woman in her fifties or sixties with multiple sclerosis. Sequencing was performed on PBMCs.

CDR3 sequence reads: CAISFDGETQYF. The CDR3 DNA reads TGTGCCATCAGTTTTGACGGAGAGACCCAGTACTTC. The J gene is TRBJ2-5, the V gene TRBV10-3; unclear D gene. The CDR3 has 12 residues. The V gene lost 5 bases and the J gene lost 4 bases, with 8 bases spanning the gap. CDR1 ENHRY and CDR2 SYGVKD come from the germline V gene.